This passage covers 20 T cell receptor beta chains from one sample sequenced in a study of cytomegalovirus exposure and HLA in healthy donors. Both 60 Vbeta primers and 13 Jbeta primers went into the PCR. TCRdb's table, derived via immunoSEQ multiplex PCR, lists solely in-frame clones and lacks some. The table records 100,000 to 150,000 clones, 87% of them present only once. The sequenced sample was PBMCs. The receptors were sampled from a woman younger than 45 in good health and CMV-seronegative.

The chain is built from TRBV7-8 and TRBJ1-1; D may be TRBD1 (6 bases). This CDR3 is 17 amino acids long. Germline assignment: CDR1 SGHVS and CDR2 FQNEAQ. Trimming stripped 4 bases from V and 5 bases from J, with 23 bases between. The CDR3 nucleotides read TGTGCCAGCAGCTCGCAGGGGTTGTACGCGTATGATACTGAAGCTTTCTTT. Translating it yields CASSSQGLYAYDTEAFF.

This clone was observed once. This chain connects TRBV9 to TRBJ2-7, with TRBD1 matching over 9 bases. CDR1 and CDR2 from the germline V gene are SGDLS and YYNGEE. CDR3 length: 14 residues. J was trimmed by 5 bases and V by 0 bases; bases with no gene match: 3. DNA for the CDR3: TGTGCCAGCAGCGTAGGGACAGGGGTTAACGAGCAGTACTTC. Protein sequence: CASSVGTGVNEQYF.

This clone occurred a few times. Other DNA sequences from this sample encode an identical CDR3 as well. The chain links TRBV6-5 to TRBJ2-7, with 10 bases that match TRBD1. Germline V lookup: CDR1 MNHEY, CDR2 SVGAGI. The CDR3 has 14 residues. V lost 4 bases to trimming and J lost 1 base; unmatched junction nucleotides: 1. The CDR3 DNA reads as TGTGCCAGCAGTTGGGGACAGGGGTCCTACGAGCAGTACTTC. Translation: CASSWGQGSYEQYF.

This chain uses TRBV18 with TRBJ2-5, with a tentative D call TRBD1 (6 bases). From germline, CDR1 is KGHSH and CDR2 LQKENI. This CDR3 contains 13 residues. V was shortened by 5 bases and J by 5 bases, with 12 bases between the two germline ends. Here the CDR3 reads CASSLQGLETQYF. CDR3 coding DNA: TGTGCCAGCTCATTACAGGGTTTGGAGACCCAGTACTTC.

This chain connects TRBV5-4 to TRBJ2-3; 7 positions agree with TRBD1. This CDR3 is built from 14 residues. Trimming took 5 bases from V and 4 from J; bases not matched to a gene: 7. Per the germline V gene, CDR1 is SGHNT and CDR2 is YYREEE (reference sequence). CDR3 DNA sequence: TGTGCCAGCAGGACGACAGGGTATCCAGATACGCAGTATTTT. Its protein product is CASRTTGYPDTQYF.

This clone has a handful of counts. V and J are TRBV15 and TRBJ2-5; D remains ambiguous. V lost 5 bases to trimming and J lost 0 bases, with 4 bases between them. This CDR3 has 12 amino acids. Germline V gives CDR1 LNHNV, CDR2 YYDKDF (reference sequence). The CDR3 loop is CATSLYQETQYF. CDR3 coding DNA: TGTGCCACCAGCCTGTACCAAGAGACCCAGTACTTC. Combining the CDR3 with reference TRBV15 and TRBJ2-5 gives the whole variable domain DAMVIQNPRYQVTQFGKPVTLSCSQTLNHNVMYWYQQKSSQAPKLLFHYYDKDFNNEADTPDNFQSRRPNTSFCFLDIRSPGLGDTAMYLCATSLYQETQYFGPGTRLLVL.

The chain carries TRBV28 and TRBJ1-6; D is uncertain. Trimming took off 7 bases at V and 14 bases at J, with 15 bases between the two ends. The CDR3 consists of 12 residues. In germline, CDR1 is MDHEN, CDR2 SYDVKM. The CDR3 DNA sequence: TGTGCCAGCACCACGAGGCTCGGGTCCCTCCACTTT. Residues: CASTTRLGSLHF.

The chain employs TRBV6-6 and TRBJ2-7, with TRBD2 matching over 8 bases. The CDR3 is 15 amino acids. V dropped 5 bases and J dropped 4; count of bases not matched to a gene: 10. CDR1 is MNHNY, CDR2 SVGAGI, per germline (reference sequence). The CDR3 DNA reads TGTGCCAGCAGTCCGAACGGGGGGGTAGGTTACGAGCAGTACTTC. It encodes CASSPNGGVGYEQYF.

J is TRBJ2-7 and V is TRBV11-2; TRBD1 matches 8 bases. Trimming cost V 1 base and J 5 bases; bases outside gene matches: 16. Germline assignment: CDR1 SGHAT and CDR2 FQNNGV. This CDR3 region has 18 residues. This CDR3 reads CASSLVWGQVGGLDEQYF. The CDR3 DNA reads TGTGCCAGCAGCTTAGTTTGGGGACAGGTGGGGGGTTTGGACGAGCAGTACTTC.

This clone has only one observation. This chain joins TRBV28 and TRBJ2-1; the D is unclear. The CDR3 extends over 16 amino acids. CDR1 is MDHEN and CDR2 is SYDVKM in the germline V gene. The V end was cut by 4 bases, the J end by 0 bases, with 13 bases between. The CDR3: CASSSHSLSSYNEQFF. Here the CDR3 DNA reads TGTGCCAGCAGTTCTCACAGCTTGAGCTCCTACAATGAGCAGTTCTTC.

CDR3 sequence (DNA): TGTGCCAGCAGCGTAGGTGGGGCGGGAGGTGGAAATGAGCAGTTCTTC. Translation: CASSVGGAGGGNEQFF. This chain uses TRBV9 with TRBJ2-1; 8 bases fit TRBD2. J was trimmed by 7 bases and V by 0 bases; bases with no gene match: 9. Germline loops: CDR1 SGDLS, CDR2 YYNGEE. The CDR3 has 16 residues. Together with reference TRBV9 and TRBJ2-1, the CDR3 gives the full variable domain: DSGVTQTPKHLITATGQRVTLRCSPRSGDLSVYWYQQSLDQGLQFLIQYYNGEERAKGNILERFSAQQFPDLHSELNLSSLELGDSALYFCASSVGGAGGGNEQFFGPGTRLTVL.

This clone has a single count. J is TRBJ2-7 and V is TRBV10-3; the D gene is possibly TRBD1 (5 bases). Germline V lookup: CDR1 ENHRY, CDR2 SYGVKD. CDR3 length: 16 amino acids. V was cut by 9 bases and J by 3 bases, with 24 bases left in between. This chain's CDR3 is CAMSPAQGNLIYEQYF. The CDR3, as DNA: TGTGCCATGTCCCCCGCTCAGGGAAACCTCATCTACGAGCAGTACTTC.

The chain combines TRBV30 with TRBJ1-6; possible D gene TRBD1, 6 bases. This CDR3 spans 14 amino acids. V was pared by 2 bases and J by 9 bases, with 14 bases between. Germline CDR1 and CDR2: GTSNPN and SVGIG (reference sequence). The CDR3 sequence is CAWSLQGLGSPLHF. The CDR3 coding sequence is TGTGCCTGGAGTCTCCAGGGGTTGGGTTCACCCCTCCACTTT.

The rearrangement links TRBV5-1 to TRBJ2-3, with D possibly being TRBD1 (5 bases). This CDR3 has 15 amino acids. Per the germline V gene, CDR1 is SGHRS and CDR2 is YFSETQ. Trimming stripped 0 bases from V and 0 bases from J, with 8 bases between. The CDR3 loop reads CASSLVGASTDTQYF. CDR3 DNA: TGCGCCAGCAGCTTGGTTGGGGCAAGCACAGATACGCAGTATTTT.

The rearrangement joins TRBV6-1 to TRBJ1-4; 9 bases match TRBD1. Losses at the gene ends were 5 bases for V and 7 bases for J; bases not matched to a gene: 5. The CDR3 is 14 residues long. Per germline, CDR1 MNHNS and CDR2 SASEGT. The chain's CDR3 is CASSWDRVSEKLFF. The DNA of the CDR3 is TGTGCCAGCAGTTGGGACAGGGTCTCTGAAAAACTGTTTTTT.

The chain joins TRBV30 to TRBJ1-2, with 10 bases fitting TRBD1. The CDR3 is 17 residues long. The ends lost 0 bases at V and 7 bases at J; junction bases unmatched: 14. Germline V CDR1 and CDR2: GTSNPN, SVGIG (reference sequence). CDR3 nucleotides: TGTGCCTGGAGTGTACGCCGGGACAGGGGACTAATAGCTGGCTACACCTTC. Encoded protein: CAWSVRRDRGLIAGYTF.

The chain employs TRBV28 and TRBJ1-1; TRBD1 matches at 7 bases. The CDR3 is 15 amino acids. The J segment lost 3 bases and the V segment lost 3 bases, leaving 7 bases of the junction unmatched. Looked up from germline, CDR1 is MDHEN and CDR2 is SYDVKM. The CDR3 DNA reads as TGTGCCAGCAGTTTCGGTGGCAGGGGGGACACTGAAGCTTTCTTT. Translated: CASSFGGRGDTEAFF.

J is TRBJ1-1 and V is TRBV9, with D possibly TRBD1 on 5 matching bases. The germline V gene has CDR1 SGDLS and CDR2 YYNGEE. V was cut by 0 bases and J by 0 bases, with 9 bases left in between. The CDR3 is 15 amino acids. The CDR3 DNA follows: TGTGCCAGCAGCGTAGGGGCAGGGATGAACACTGAAGCTTTCTTT. It yields the protein CASSVGAGMNTEAFF.

The chain combines TRBV12-5 with TRBJ1-1; possibly TRBD1 for D (5 bases). The CDR3 totals 12 residues. Looked up from germline, CDR1 is LGHNT and CDR2 is FRNRAP. The germline V and J ends were trimmed by 7 bases and 3 bases, with 9 bases remaining between them. CDR3 nucleotide sequence: TGTGCTAGTGCCTCAGGGTACACTGAAGCTTTCTTT. Residues: CASASGYTEAFF.

V and J are TRBV28 and TRBJ1-1, with D tentatively TRBD1 (5 bases). Per the germline V gene, CDR1 is MDHEN and CDR2 is SYDVKM. With 7 bases removed from V and 5 bases from J, the gap between germline ends came to 20 bases. This CDR3 has 15 residues. DNA for the CDR3: TGTGCCAGCACTACGGCGGCACGGGGGTGGACTGAAGCTTTCTTT. Protein: CASTTAARGWTEAFF.